This T cell receptor (beta chain) was observed in a study of cytomegalovirus exposure and HLA in healthy donors. Background on the study: A prior study identified over 100 million unique TCR beta sequences from about 179 million T cells. A preliminary data release comprised tens of millions of unique TCRs obtained from HLA-typed donors. Study conclusions and caveats: V segments that were indistinguishable, TRBV6-2 and TRBV6-3 among them, were omitted from analysis. In a later analysis, compared with equally common non-associated chains, HLA-associated beta chains were more expanded.

A remark on this clone: Antigen: not known.

60 Vbeta and 13 Jbeta primers were used in PCR. Clones were sequenced by immunoSEQ multiplex PCR, and TCRdb holds only the in-frame ones, with some missing. Of about 86,000 clones in the sample, about 71% are singletons; the top ten hold just over 8%. V was trimmed by 5 bases and J by 5 bases, leaving 19 bases between them. The CDR3 runs to 15 residues. Germline CDR1 reads LGHNT; CDR2 reads FRNRAP. The chain recombines TRBV12-5 with TRBJ2-7; weak D call: TRBD2 (6 bases). Sequenced input: PBMCs. This clonotype was obtained from a man aged 55 to 70 in good health and CMV-seronegative. For the CDR3, the DNA is TGTGCTAGTGGTCTGTCGGCGGGGAGCAGAAACGAGCAGTACTTC. Translation gives CASGLSAGSRNEQYF.